Shown below are 10 T cell receptor beta chains from a single sample sequenced in a study of radiotherapy plus CTLA-4 blockade in lung cancer (dated by TCRdb to the late 2010s). The library came from the immunoSEQ multiplex PCR assay. TCRdb re-hosts the immuneACCESS table, in-frame sequences only. Its copies lack some clones; in the studies checked, an unresolved V gene accounts for under half of them, and the cause for the rest is not known. In all, the sample holds tens of thousands of clones, and approximately 79% of those were seen once. The ten largest account for about 14% of the sample. Sample: peripheral blood, taken from a patient treated with radiotherapy plus ipilimumab. These TCRs come from a human donor with non-small cell lung cancer that progressed on radiotherapy plus ipilimumab.

This clone was seen a few times. The J gene is TRBJ2-7, the V gene TRBV5-5; D is possibly TRBD2 (6 bases). Per the germline V gene, CDR1 is SGHKS and CDR2 is YYEKEE (reference sequence). V was trimmed by 0 bases and J by 2 bases, leaving 9 bases between them. The CDR3 is 14 amino acids. CDR3 protein: CASSLGGTAYEQYF. CDR3 in DNA: TGTGCCAGCAGCTTGGGCGGGACTGCCTACGAGCAGTACTTC.

The genes are TRBV6-1 and TRBJ1-5, with D maybe TRBD1 (6 bases). V lost 7 bases and J 9 bases, leaving 19 bases between the germline ends. This CDR3 comprises 14 residues. Germline loops: CDR1 MNHNS, CDR2 SASEGT. CDR3 coding DNA: TGTGCCAGCACAACAGGGACGGTCTTTGGGCCCCAGCATTTT. This encodes CASTTGTVFGPQHF.

The CDR3: CASSAEGGHYEQYF. Here the CDR3 DNA reads TGTGCCAGCTCAGCTGAGGGCGGGCACTACGAGCAGTACTTC. This chain connects TRBV18 to TRBJ2-7; perhaps TRBD2 as D (5 bases). Germline V gives CDR1 KGHSH, CDR2 LQKENI. V was pared by 5 bases and J by 3 bases, with 14 bases between. This CDR3 has 14 amino acids.

There are a few counts of this clone. V and J are TRBV7-9 and TRBJ2-1; tentatively, D is TRBD1 or TRBD2 (5 bases each). Germline V gene data show CDR1 as SEHNR and CDR2 as FQNEAQ (reference sequence). Trimming stripped 1 base from V and 6 bases from J, with 16 bases between. The CDR3 has 16 amino acids. CDR3 in amino acids: CASSLERGRFSNEQFF. The CDR3 DNA follows: TGTGCCAGCAGCTTAGAGAGGGGTAGATTTAGCAATGAGCAGTTCTTC.

This chain connects TRBV5-1 to TRBJ1-1; possibly TRBD1 for D (5 bases). Germline V lookup: CDR1 SGHRS, CDR2 YFSETQ. The V end was cut by 2 bases, the J end by 4 bases, with 12 bases between. CDR3 length: 14 residues. The CDR3 sequence: CASSFGHRFTEAFF. CDR3 nucleotide sequence: TGCGCCAGCAGCTTCGGACACCGGTTCACTGAAGCTTTCTTT.

A single count supports this clone. The J gene is TRBJ2-3, the V gene TRBV5-1; maybe TRBD2 (5 bases). CDR1 and CDR2 from the germline V gene are SGHRS and YFSETQ. This CDR3 has 15 residues. V was clipped by 5 bases and J by 0 bases, with 13 bases between them. The CDR3 region has the DNA TGCGCCAGCAGTTTCAAAGGGAGCAGCACAGATACGCAGTATTTT. Its translation: CASSFKGSSTDTQYF.

This chain uses TRBV6-5 with TRBJ2-5; unclear D gene. The V gene lost 3 bases and the J gene lost 5 bases, with 10 bases spanning the gap. The CDR3 loop spans 13 amino acids. Germline CDR1 MNHEY, CDR2 SVGAGI. This CDR3 is CASSYQVAETQYF. The CDR3 DNA reads TGTGCCAGCAGTTATCAGGTGGCGGAGACCCAGTACTTC.

V is TRBV30 and J is TRBJ2-5; D remains ambiguous. The CDR3 extends over 13 amino acids. In germline, CDR1 is GTSNPN, CDR2 SVGIG (reference sequence). Trimming took off 1 base at V and 4 bases at J, with 10 bases between the two ends. The CDR3 DNA is TGTGCCTGGAGTGCTCCCCCGATAGAGACCCAGTACTTC. Its translation is CAWSAPPIETQYF.

This sequence joins TRBV28 and TRBJ2-4, with TRBD1 matching over 9 bases. The CDR3 consists of 19 residues. V lost 2 bases to trimming and J lost 0 bases; unmatched junction nucleotides: 11. Germline-derived CDR1 and CDR2 are MDHEN and SYDVKM. The CDR3 nucleotides read TGTGCCAGCAGTTTAGTACTTGGGACAGGGTCACTAGCCAAAAACATTCAGTACTTC. Its protein product is CASSLVLGTGSLAKNIQYF.

The rearrangement links TRBV6-5 to TRBJ2-5; perhaps TRBD2 as D (7 bases). Per germline, CDR1 MNHEY and CDR2 SVGAGI. Trimming took 5 bases from V and 7 from J, leaving 17 bases between them. The CDR3 spans 14 residues. CDR3 nucleotides: TGTGCCAGCAGTCGGGACACCCCGGGGGGGACCCAGTACTTC. Translating it yields CASSRDTPGGTQYF.